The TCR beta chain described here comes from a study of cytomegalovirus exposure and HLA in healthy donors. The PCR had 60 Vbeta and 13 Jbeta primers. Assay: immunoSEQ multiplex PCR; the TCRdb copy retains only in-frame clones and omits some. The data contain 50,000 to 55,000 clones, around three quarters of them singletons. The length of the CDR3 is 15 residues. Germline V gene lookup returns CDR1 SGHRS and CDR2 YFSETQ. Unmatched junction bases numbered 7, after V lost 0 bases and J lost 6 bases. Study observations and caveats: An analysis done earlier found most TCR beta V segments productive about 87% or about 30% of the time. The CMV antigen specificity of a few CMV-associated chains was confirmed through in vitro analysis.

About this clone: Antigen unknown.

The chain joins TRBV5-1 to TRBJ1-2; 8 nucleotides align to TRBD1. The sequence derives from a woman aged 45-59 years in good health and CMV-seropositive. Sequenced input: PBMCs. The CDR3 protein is CASSLAQGAGDGYTF. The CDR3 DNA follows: TGCGCCAGCAGCTTGGCCCAGGGGGCGGGGGATGGCTACACCTTC.